This entry is about one TCR beta chain. What it binds is not known. Data came from immunoSEQ multiplex PCR; TCRdb stores just in-frame clones and leaves some out. The sample consists of about 18,000 clones, 85% to 90% of them appearing once. The sample comes from a study of neoadjuvant nivolumab and ipilimumab in lung cancer. Study observations and caveats: Resected tumors had greater TCR richness and clonality than uninvolved lung. Higher pretherapy blood TCR richness went with higher resected-tumor richness.

This clonotype originated in an adult with non-small cell lung cancer. Source: peripheral blood, taken before neoadjuvant nivolumab, alone or with ipilimumab.

The CDR3: CSVSSGDTEAFF. CDR3 coding DNA: TGCAGCGTTTCATCAGGGGACACTGAAGCTTTCTTT. The chain recombines TRBV29-1 with TRBJ1-1; TRBD1 is a possible D gene (6 bases). The CDR3 loop spans 12 amino acids. With 5 bases removed from V and 3 bases from J, the gap between germline ends came to 10 bases. Per the germline V gene, CDR1 is SQVTM and CDR2 is ANQGSEA.